This TCR beta chain stems from a study of OX40 agonist ivuxolimab in advanced cancers. About the research overall: Given to patients was ivuxolimab, an agonistic anti-OX40 (CD134) antibody. Study-wide findings and caveats: Expanded clones belonging to CD8+ T cells outnumbered, on average, those of CD4+.

Here immunoSEQ multiplex PCR was the method, and the copy in TCRdb shows in-frame clones only, minus some. The sample includes about 98,000 clones, about 92% of them seen just once. Notes on this clone: Its specificity is not known.

CDR1 MNHNY and CDR2 SVGAGI come from the germline V gene (reference sequence). With V trimmed by 3 bases and J by 6 bases, 6 bases remained unmatched. The CDR3 is 16 amino acids. The receptor comes from an adult with an advanced solid tumor such as melanoma, head and neck, liver or kidney cancer. The J gene is TRBJ2-1, the V gene TRBV6-6; TRBD2 aligns across 12 bases. The sequenced sample was CD4+ or CD8+ T cells sorted from blood, obtained in a trial of the OX40 agonist ivuxolimab. CDR3 sequence reads: CASSYPGTSGRNEQFF. DNA of the CDR3: TGTGCCAGCAGTTATCCCGGGACTAGCGGGCGCAATGAGCAGTTCTTC.